Shown below are 12 T cell receptor beta chains from a single sample sequenced in a study of T-cell reconstitution after alpha-beta-depleted transplantation in children (dated by TCRdb to about 2016). Explained via the paper, the treatment or condition label denotes: allogeneic hematopoietic cell transplantation with graft depleted of TCRalphabeta T cells and CD19 B cells. The library relied on PCR. Sequencing was performed on an Illumina HiSeq 2500. TCR library preparation used molecular barcoding, with unique molecular identifiers applied to normalize quantification of the TCRbeta repertoire. TCRdb trimmed public reads at Q25 via fastp, called clones via MiXCR and kept in-frame beta chains. Rows are unified per CDR3 protein, each entry keeping the most common DNA and genes. The sample table lists around 100,000 distinct CDR3 sequences, under 9% of them with a count of one. The top ten constitute less than 20% of the sample.

Specimen: PBMCs, collected before TCRalphabeta/CD19-depleted stem cell transplant. The receptors originated from a boy between 2 and 10 years old with acute lymphoblastic leukemia, due to receive a stem cell transplant.

This clonotype was counted a few times. This sequence joins TRBV20-1 and TRBJ2-7, with a possible D match to TRBD1 (6 bases). There are 13 residues in the CDR3. Trimming shortened V by 3 bases and J by 6 bases, and 15 bases separated the two germline ends. Germline lookup yields CDR1 DFQATT and CDR2 SNEGSKA (reference sequence). The DNA for the CDR3 is TGCAGTGCTAGGAAGACAGGACGTATCGAGCAGTACTTC. This gives the protein CSARKTGRIEQYF.

This clonotype was picked up many times. The chain links TRBV6-4 to TRBJ1-6; 10 positions agree with TRBD1. CDR1 is MRHNA and CDR2 is SNTAGT in the germline V gene. V was pared by 4 bases and J by 7 bases, with 4 bases of the junction left unmatched. This CDR3 contains 15 residues. CDR3: CASSVPGQGNSPLHF. CDR3 sequence (DNA): TGTGCCAGCAGTGTGCCGGGACAGGGGAATTCACCCCTCCACTTT.

This clonotype was seen ten or more times. The chain carries TRBV5-4 and TRBJ1-1; unclear D gene. V lost 0 bases to trimming and J lost 2 bases, with 8 bases between them. Germline CDR1 and CDR2: SGHNT and YYREEE (reference sequence). The CDR3 is 14 residues long. The CDR3 region is CASSLAHLNTEAFF. The DNA of the CDR3 is TGTGCCAGCAGCTTGGCTCACCTTAACACTGAAGCTTTCTTT.

This clonotype has ten or more counts. J is TRBJ1-2 and V is TRBV7-8, with TRBD1 matching over 12 bases. Trimming cost V 5 bases and J 8 bases; bases outside gene matches: 9. Germline CDR1 and CDR2: SGHVS and FQNEAQ. The CDR3 covers 15 residues. CDR3 region: CASSVPGQGAGGYTF. The CDR3 DNA follows: TGTGCCAGCAGCGTACCGGGACAGGGGGCAGGCGGCTACACCTTC.

This clonotype was counted many times. This chain connects TRBV5-1 to TRBJ2-2, with D maybe TRBD1 (6 bases). The CDR3 has 15 amino acids. V lost 1 base to trimming and J lost 5 bases, with 12 bases between them. Germline V gene data show CDR1 as SGHRS and CDR2 as YFSETQ. CDR3 in amino acids: CASSLTGSRTGELFF. CDR3 sequence (DNA): TGCGCCAGCAGCTTGACAGGGAGTCGGACCGGGGAGCTGTTTTTT. The full variable domain, with the rest looked up from reference TRBV5-1 and TRBJ2-2, is KAGVTQTPRYLIKTRGQQVTLSCSPISGHRSVSWYQQTPGQGLQFLFEYFSETQRNKGNFPGRFSGRQFSNSRSEMNVSTLELGDSALYLCASSLTGSRTGELFFGEGSRLTVL.

This clonotype was found many times. The chain joins TRBV5-1 to TRBJ2-1, with D uncertain. CDR1 and CDR2 (germline): SGHRS, YFSETQ. This CDR3 region has 12 residues. Trimming pared 1 base from V and 5 bases from J, leaving 4 bases between. The CDR3 bases are TGCGCCAGCAGCTTGTGGGACAATGAGCAGTTCTTC. This codes for CASSLWDNEQFF.

This chain uses TRBV18 with TRBJ1-3, with D possibly TRBD1 on 5 matching bases. This CDR3 is built from 16 residues. Trimming pared 3 bases from V and 3 bases from J, leaving 15 bases between. Per the germline V gene, CDR1 is KGHSH and CDR2 is LQKENI. The CDR3 bases are TGTGCCAGCTCACCCCAAGCAGGGAGAGGTGGAAACACCATATATTTT. This sequence encodes CASSPQAGRGGNTIYF.

This clonotype was counted many times. The chain links TRBV5-6 to TRBJ2-7; 10 positions match TRBD1. The trim removed 4 bases at V and 5 bases at J, leaving 12 bases unmatched. Germline CDR1 is SGHDT and CDR2 is YYEEEE. This CDR3 is built from 16 residues. This CDR3 is CASSGFPGQGTDEQYF. The CDR3, as DNA: TGTGCCAGCAGCGGATTTCCGGGACAGGGGACGGACGAGCAGTACTTC.

V gene TRBV7-2 combines with J gene TRBJ1-2; 9 nucleotides agree with TRBD1. CDR1 and CDR2 (germline): SGHTA, FQGNSA. The trim removed 5 bases at V and 3 bases at J, leaving 10 bases unmatched. The CDR3 extends over 16 amino acids. CDR3 DNA sequence: TGTGCCAGCAGCCGGGGGGGACAGGGATCATACTATGGCTACACCTTC. This codes for CASSRGGQGSYYGYTF.

This clonotype was detected ten times or more. V is TRBV5-1 and J is TRBJ2-2; D is possibly TRBD2 (6 bases). This CDR3 has 15 amino acids. Germline V gene lookup returns CDR1 SGHRS and CDR2 YFSETQ. Trimming cost V 8 bases and J 1 base, with 15 bases left between them. The CDR3 DNA reads as TGCGCCAGTCCCCAAGGGGACTTGAACACCGGGGAGCTGTTTTTT. It is translated as CASPQGDLNTGELFF. The complete variable domain, with remaining parts taken from reference TRBV5-1 and TRBJ2-2, reads KAGVTQTPRYLIKTRGQQVTLSCSPISGHRSVSWYQQTPGQGLQFLFEYFSETQRNKGNFPGRFSGRQFSNSRSEMNVSTLELGDSALYLCASPQGDLNTGELFFGEGSRLTVL.

The chain recombines TRBV3-1 with TRBJ2-5, with TRBD2 matching over 10 bases. Per the germline V gene, CDR1 is LGHDT and CDR2 is YNNKEL (reference sequence). The V gene end was trimmed by 4 bases and the J gene end by 5 bases; junction bases not matched to a gene: 10. This CDR3 has 16 amino acids. DNA for the CDR3: TGTGCCAGCAGCCCGGACCAGCGGGGGGGCCGGGAGACCCAGTACTTC. Translating it yields CASSPDQRGGRETQYF.

This clonotype was observed at least ten times. J is TRBJ1-4 and V is TRBV7-8, with 7 bases lining up with TRBD1. Trimming cost V 1 base and J 7 bases; bases outside gene matches: 12. The CDR3 length is 17 residues. Germline values: CDR1 SGHVS, CDR2 FQNEAQ. The CDR3 reads CASSLGWVIGGFEKLFF. In nucleotides, the CDR3 is TGTGCCAGCAGCTTAGGATGGGTTATAGGGGGCTTTGAAAAACTGTTTTTT.